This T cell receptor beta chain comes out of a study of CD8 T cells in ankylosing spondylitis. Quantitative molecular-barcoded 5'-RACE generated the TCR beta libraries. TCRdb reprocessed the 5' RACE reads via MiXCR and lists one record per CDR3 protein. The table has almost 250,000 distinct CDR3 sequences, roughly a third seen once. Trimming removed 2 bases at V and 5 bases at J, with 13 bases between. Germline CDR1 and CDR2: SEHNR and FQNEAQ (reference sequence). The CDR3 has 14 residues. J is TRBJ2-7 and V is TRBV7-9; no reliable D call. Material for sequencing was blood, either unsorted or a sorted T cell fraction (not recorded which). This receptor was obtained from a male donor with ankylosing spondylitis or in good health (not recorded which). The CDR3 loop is CASSLTMSVNEQYF. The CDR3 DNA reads TGTGCCAGCAGCTTAACGATGTCAGTGAACGAGCAGTACTTC.